This T cell receptor (beta chain) was sequenced during a study of blood T cell repertoires in COVID-19. Study-wide context: The study drew acute and convalescent COVID-19 samples from the United States, Italy and Spain.

Sequencing was performed with immunoSEQ multiplex PCR; in TCRdb, only in-frame clones are kept and a portion is missing. The sample holds around 130,000 clones, roughly four fifths seen once. The V gene end was trimmed by 4 bases and the J gene end by 6 bases; junction bases not matched to a gene: 7. Germline values: CDR1 SGHRS, CDR2 YFSETQ. This CDR3 comprises 14 residues. The clonotype originates from an elderly woman with acute or convalescent COVID-19. Sequenced: peripheral blood. The rearrangement joins TRBV5-1 to TRBJ2-1, with TRBD2 matching over 7 bases. CDR3 in amino acids: CASSQGLLGNEQFF. CDR3 DNA sequence: TGCGCCAGCAGCCAGGGACTACTGGGCAATGAGCAGTTCTTC.